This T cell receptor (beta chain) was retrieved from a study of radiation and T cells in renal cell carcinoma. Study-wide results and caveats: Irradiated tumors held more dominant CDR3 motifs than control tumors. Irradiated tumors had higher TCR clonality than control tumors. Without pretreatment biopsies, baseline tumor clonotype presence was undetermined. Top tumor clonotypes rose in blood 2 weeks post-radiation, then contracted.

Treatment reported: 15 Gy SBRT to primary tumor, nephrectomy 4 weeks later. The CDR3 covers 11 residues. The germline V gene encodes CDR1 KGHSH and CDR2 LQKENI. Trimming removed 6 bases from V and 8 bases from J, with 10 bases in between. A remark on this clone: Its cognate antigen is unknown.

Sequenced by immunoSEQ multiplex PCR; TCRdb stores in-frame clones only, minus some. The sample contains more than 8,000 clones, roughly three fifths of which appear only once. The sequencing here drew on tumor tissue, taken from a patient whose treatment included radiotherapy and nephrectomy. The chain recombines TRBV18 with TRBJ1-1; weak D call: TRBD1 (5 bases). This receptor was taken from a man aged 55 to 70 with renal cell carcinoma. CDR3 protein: CASSPGHEAFF. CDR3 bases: TGTGCCAGCTCTCCCGGACACGAAGCTTTCTTT.